This TCR beta chain was documented in a study of blood T cells in healthy people across ages. The CDR3 is 14 amino acids. Germline V gives CDR1 SGHRS, CDR2 YFSETQ. The V gene end was trimmed by 3 bases and the J gene end by 5 bases; junction bases not matched to a gene: 3. As regards this clonotype: Its specificity is unknown.

Primers used in a second PCR of about 7 to 12 cycles were a sample-barcoded 5' primer and a J-beta primer mix. TCRdb reanalysed the 5' RACE reads using MiXCR and keeps one entry per CDR3 protein. The sample gives 550,000 to 700,000 distinct CDR3 sequences, 27% of which show up once; around 18% is in the top ten. Study-level results: There was no known CMV status for donors, so expanded clonotype changes were possibly confounded.

The chain combines TRBV5-1 with TRBJ2-7; TRBD1 matches at 12 bases. Sequencing was performed on blood. The receptor comes from a woman aged 70-85 years in good health. This CDR3 reads CASSSGQGANEQYF. The CDR3 region has the DNA TGCGCCAGCAGCTCGGGACAGGGGGCCAACGAGCAGTACTTC.